This T cell receptor beta chain was recovered during a study of preoperative IRX-2 immunotherapy in early breast cancer. The method was immunoSEQ multiplex PCR; TCRdb's version includes in-frame clones alone and lacks a portion of them. This table holds roughly 40,000 clones, roughly 80% found once. This clone was recorded only once. Treatment here: preoperative locoregional IRX-2 cytokine immunotherapy. Patients received preoperative, locoregional IRX-2 cytokine immunotherapy in a phase Ib study. The CDR3 loop spans 18 amino acids. Per germline, CDR1 MNHGY and CDR2 SAAAGT. J gave up 5 bases and V 0 bases, and 15 bases lay outside the gene matches.

This clonotype originated in a human donor with breast cancer. This chain connects TRBV6-8 to TRBJ2-7; TRBD2 matches at 8 bases. This material consisted of tumor tissue, taken after IRX-2 immunotherapy. The CDR3: CASSYSANNGGRPHEQYF. The CDR3 DNA is TGTGCCAGCAGTTACTCCGCTAATAATGGCGGGAGGCCCCACGAGCAGTACTTC.